This T cell receptor beta chain was captured by sequencing in a study of blood T cell repertoires in COVID-19. For the study at large: Samples representing acute and convalescent COVID-19 were sourced from the United States, Italy and Spain. Sources were T cells, B-cell-depleted T cells, or PBMCs; the material itself was cDNA or gDNA.

Original processing methods: Estimated nucleated cell counts came from reference gene primer amplification. Generated by immunoSEQ multiplex PCR, the TCRdb table keeps only in-frame clones and is missing some. The DNA gave D and trimming, while V, J and clone size come from that table. The repertoire holds 250,000 to 300,000 clones, with 70% to 80% as singletons. Germline V lookup: CDR1 SNHLY, CDR2 FYNNEI. The V gene lost 2 bases and the J gene lost 2 bases, with 13 bases spanning the gap. This CDR3 is built from 17 residues. This clone was seen more than once but under ten times. What was sequenced was peripheral blood. The chain recombines TRBV2 with TRBJ2-6, with D perhaps TRBD1 (6 bases). The sequence was obtained from a woman of 80 years or more with acute or convalescent COVID-19. DNA of the CDR3: TGTGCCAGCAGTGAACGGGCAGGGGAAGCTGGGGCCAACGTCCTGACTTTC. Translated: CASSERAGEAGANVLTF.